Listed here are 21 T cell receptor beta chains from one sample, sequenced in a study of blood T cell repertoires in COVID-19. Here immunoSEQ multiplex PCR was the method, and the copy in TCRdb shows in-frame clones only, minus some. The sample carries some 240,000 clones, more than 75% recorded once. Sequences were obtained from peripheral blood. The source is a woman in her fifties or sixties with active or convalescent COVID-19.

This clone is a singleton in its sample. V usage is TRBV7-9 and J usage is TRBJ1-1, with a weak D call TRBD1 (5 bases). Deletions cut 6 bases from V and 2 bases from J, with 10 bases between. From germline, CDR1 is SEHNR and CDR2 FQNEAQ (reference sequence). This CDR3 comprises 13 residues. CDR3 DNA: TGTGCCAGCAGTCAGACAGAAAACACTGAAGCTTTCTTT. Encoded protein: CASSQTENTEAFF.

The chain couples TRBV6-5 to TRBJ1-4; D gene uncertain. This CDR3 has 13 residues. The ends were cut back, 6 bases at V and 7 bases at J, with 12 bases in the middle. Germline V CDR1 and CDR2: MNHEY, SVGAGI. Here the CDR3 DNA reads TGTGCCAGCAGCCTTCAAGAGATTGAAAAACTGTTTTTT. Translated: CASSLQEIEKLFF.

The chain couples TRBV7-8 to TRBJ2-7; 11 nucleotides agree with TRBD2. J was trimmed by 5 bases and V by 2 bases; bases with no gene match: 8. CDR1 is SGHVS and CDR2 is FQNEAQ in the germline V gene. There are 16 residues in the CDR3. CDR3 amino acids: CASSLSPGTSGHEQYF. The DNA of the CDR3 is TGTGCCAGCAGCTTAAGTCCAGGGACTAGCGGCCACGAGCAGTACTTC. The variable domain in full, with the rest retrieved from reference TRBV7-8 and TRBJ2-7, is GAGVSQSPRYKVAKRGQDVALRCDPISGHVSLFWYQQALGQGPEFLTYFQNEAQLDKSGLPSDRFFAERPEGSVSTLKIQRTQQEDSAVYLCASSLSPGTSGHEQYFGPGTRLTVT.

The rearrangement uses TRBV7-9 and TRBJ2-5, with TRBD2 matching over 8 bases. The CDR3 totals 16 residues. Germline V gives CDR1 SEHNR, CDR2 FQNEAQ (reference sequence). V gave up 5 bases and J gave up 2 bases; unmatched junction bases: 10. The CDR3, as DNA: TGTGCCAGCAGCCCCGGGGGGGCTTCCGGGCAAGAGACCCAGTACTTC. It encodes CASSPGGASGQETQYF.

In its sample, this clone was seen many times. This chain links TRBV19 with TRBJ2-7; 8 nucleotides align to TRBD1. Germline V gene lookup returns CDR1 LNHDA and CDR2 SQIVND (reference sequence). V trimming: 5 bases; J trimming: 4 bases; junction bases outside the gene matches: 7. The CDR3 spans 14 residues. The CDR3 DNA reads TGTGCCAGTAGTGGCACAGGGGGTGGTTACGAGCAGTACTTC. It codes for CASSGTGGGYEQYF. Full variable domain (rest looked up from reference TRBV19 and TRBJ2-7): DGGITQSPKYLFRKEGQNVTLSCEQNLNHDAMYWYRQDPGQGLRLIYYSQIVNDFQKGDIAEGYSVSREKKESFPLTVTSAQKNPTAFYLCASSGTGGGYEQYFGPGTRLTVT.

This rearrangement joins TRBV30 to TRBJ1-1, with D unresolved. This CDR3 has 11 residues. In germline, CDR1 is GTSNPN, CDR2 SVGIG (reference sequence). V was pared by 2 bases and J by 6 bases, with 7 bases between. CDR3 region: CAWSPDSEAFF. DNA of the CDR3: TGTGCCTGGAGTCCAGACTCTGAAGCTTTCTTT. The full variable domain, with the rest looked up from reference TRBV30 and TRBJ1-1, is SQTIHQWPATLVQPVGSPLSLECTVEGTSNPNLYWYRQAAGRGLQLLFYSVGIGQISSEVPQNLSASRPQDRQFILSSKKLLLSDSGFYLCAWSPDSEAFFGQGTRLTVV.

The chain joins TRBV5-6 to TRBJ2-4; D is uncertain. This CDR3 has 16 residues. The germline gives CDR1 SGHDT, CDR2 YYEEEE. Deletions cut 2 bases from V and 6 bases from J, with 18 bases between. The CDR3 nucleotides are TGTGCCAGCAGCTTATTTCTTGTGAACAGACCAAACATTCAGTACTTC. Encoded protein: CASSLFLVNRPNIQYF.

This chain joins TRBV19 and TRBJ1-1; D gene ambiguous. Germline lookup yields CDR1 LNHDA and CDR2 SQIVND (reference sequence). The germline V and J ends were trimmed by 2 bases and 3 bases, with 13 bases remaining between them. This CDR3 has 15 amino acids. The CDR3 DNA reads TGTGCCAGTAGTATAATCGGGGTTGGTGACACTGAAGCTTTCTTT. This codes for CASSIIGVGDTEAFF.

The gene calls are TRBV24-1 and TRBJ1-2; D remains unclear. CDR1 KGHDR and CDR2 SFDVKD come from the germline V gene. This CDR3 contains 13 residues. Trimming left V 12 bases short and J 6 bases short, with 19 bases between. CDR3: CAPAGAPGDGYTF. The CDR3 nucleotides read TGTGCCCCGGCCGGAGCCCCCGGCGATGGCTACACCTTC.

Only one count was recorded for this clone. The CDR3 sequence: CAIDRDSNQPQHF. CDR3 bases: TGTGCCATCGACAGGGATAGCAATCAGCCCCAGCATTTT. The chain joins TRBV7-9 to TRBJ1-5; 7 nucleotides line up with TRBD1. Germline V gives CDR1 SEHNR, CDR2 FQNEAQ (reference sequence). The CDR3 sequence is 13 residues long. V dropped 10 bases and J dropped 0; count of bases not matched to a gene: 3.

This clone was recorded only once. The V and J genes are TRBV2 and TRBJ1-3; possibly TRBD1 for D (5 bases). The CDR3 is 17 residues long. Germline V gene sequence: CDR1 SNHLY, CDR2 FYNNEI. Trimming pared 6 bases from V and 0 bases from J, leaving 18 bases between. CDR3 amino acids: CASSSRTTGHSGNTIYF. The CDR3 DNA reads as TGTGCCAGCAGCAGCCGAACCACAGGCCACTCTGGAAACACCATATATTTT.

V and J are TRBV5-6 and TRBJ2-7; 11 bases align to TRBD1. J was trimmed by 3 bases and V by 4 bases; bases with no gene match: 6. CDR3 size: 15 residues. The germline CDR1 and CDR2 sequences are SGHDT and YYEEEE. DNA of the CDR3: TGTGCCAGCAGCCTTAGGACAGGGGGCAGCTACGAGCAGTACTTC. It translates to CASSLRTGGSYEQYF.

This chain links TRBV9 with TRBJ1-2, with D tentatively TRBD1 (6 bases). Trimming pared 3 bases from V and 3 bases from J, leaving 21 bases between. From germline, CDR1 is SGDLS and CDR2 YYNGEE. The CDR3 sequence is 17 residues long. The CDR3: CASSDPRLHRVDYGYTF. In DNA, the CDR3 is TGTGCCAGCAGCGACCCACGACTTCACAGGGTCGACTATGGCTACACCTTC.

The chain combines TRBV19 with TRBJ1-4; tentatively, D is TRBD1 (5 bases). This CDR3 is 14 amino acids long. Germline V gives CDR1 LNHDA, CDR2 SQIVND (reference sequence). V lost 4 bases and J 4 bases, leaving 10 bases between the germline ends. This CDR3 is CASSKGAINEKLFF. CDR3 nucleotides: TGTGCCAGTAGTAAAGGGGCTATTAATGAAAAACTGTTTTTT.

Only one count was recorded for this clone. The chain carries TRBV29-1 and TRBJ1-1, with 7 bases aligning to TRBD1. CDR1 and CDR2 (germline): SQVTM, ANQGSEA. This CDR3 has 14 residues. The CDR3, as DNA: TGCAGTGTAAGACAGGGTGGTATTAACACTGAAGCTTTCTTT. Its translation: CSVRQGGINTEAFF.

This chain connects TRBV10-3 to TRBJ2-7, with 7 bases lining up with TRBD2. Germline assignment: CDR1 ENHRY and CDR2 SYGVKD. The J segment lost 0 bases and the V segment lost 8 bases, leaving 7 bases of the junction unmatched. The CDR3 consists of 14 residues. CDR3 sequence (DNA): TGTGCCATCCAGAGCGGGGCAAACTCCTACGAGCAGTACTTC. This encodes CAIQSGANSYEQYF.

The chain links TRBV27 to TRBJ1-3; 7 nucleotides match TRBD1. The V and J ends lost 5 bases and 3 bases, in that order; junction bases with no gene match: 4. CDR3 length equals 14 residues. Germline V CDR1 and CDR2: MNHEY, SMNVEV (reference sequence). CDR3 coding DNA: TGTGCCAGCAGTACGACAGGGAGTGGAAACACCATATATTTT. It yields the protein CASSTTGSGNTIYF.

The chain combines TRBV11-2 with TRBJ2-1, with TRBD2 matching 7 bases. The CDR3 has 16 amino acids. The J segment lost 9 bases and the V segment lost 1 base, leaving 12 bases of the junction unmatched. CDR1 and CDR2 (germline): SGHAT, FQNNGV. This CDR3 is CASSLARAGRVVEQFF. The CDR3, as DNA: TGTGCCAGCAGCTTAGCTAGGGCAGGGAGGGTGGTTGAGCAGTTCTTC. The whole variable domain, filled in from reference TRBV11-2 and TRBJ2-1, reads EAGVAQSPRYKIIEKRQSVAFWCNPISGHATLYWYQQILGQGPKLLIQFQNNGVVDDSQLPKDRFSAERLKGVDSTLKIQPAKLEDSAVYLCASSLARAGRVVEQFFGPGTRLTVL.

This clone was picked up one time. This rearrangement joins TRBV6-5 to TRBJ1-1; TRBD1 is a possible D gene (5 bases). Trimming left V 8 bases short and J 7 bases short, with 17 bases between. CDR3 length equals 13 residues. Germline V CDR1 and CDR2: MNHEY, SVGAGI. CDR3 DNA sequence: TGTGCCAGCGCCGACCTAGGACATGGTGAAGCTTTCTTT. Translation gives CASADLGHGEAFF.

Ten or more counts support this clone. V and J are TRBV19 and TRBJ1-2; D call uncertain. The CDR3 runs 15 residues. Trimming cost V 6 bases and J 4 bases, with 18 bases left between them. Germline V gene sequence: CDR1 LNHDA, CDR2 SQIVND (reference sequence). The CDR3 sequence: CASRPSTQRGYGYTF. For the CDR3, the DNA is TGTGCCAGTAGACCTTCGACCCAACGGGGCTATGGCTACACCTTC.

The CDR3 DNA sequence: TGTGCCAGCAGCTTGGCCGTAGCCTCCTACAATGAGCAGTTCTTC. Translation gives CASSLAVASYNEQFF. This chain joins TRBV5-5 and TRBJ2-1; D remains unclear. The germline V and J ends were trimmed by 0 bases and 0 bases, with 7 bases remaining between them. The CDR3 length is 15 residues. Germline CDR1 SGHKS, CDR2 YYEKEE (reference sequence).